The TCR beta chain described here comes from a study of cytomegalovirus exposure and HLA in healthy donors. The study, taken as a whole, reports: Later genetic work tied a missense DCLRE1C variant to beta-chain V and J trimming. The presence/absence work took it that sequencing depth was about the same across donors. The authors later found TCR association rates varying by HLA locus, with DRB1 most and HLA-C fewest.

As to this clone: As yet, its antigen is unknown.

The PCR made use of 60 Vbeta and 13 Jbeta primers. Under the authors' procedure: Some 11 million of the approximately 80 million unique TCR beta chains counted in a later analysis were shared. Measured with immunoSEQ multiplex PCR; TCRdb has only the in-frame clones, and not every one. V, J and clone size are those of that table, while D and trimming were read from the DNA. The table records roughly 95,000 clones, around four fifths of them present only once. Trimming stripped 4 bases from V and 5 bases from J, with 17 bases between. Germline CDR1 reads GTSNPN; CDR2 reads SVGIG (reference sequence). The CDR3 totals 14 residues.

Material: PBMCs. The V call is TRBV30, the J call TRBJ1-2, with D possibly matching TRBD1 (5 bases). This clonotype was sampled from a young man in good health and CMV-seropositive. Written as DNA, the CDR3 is TGTGCCTGGACCCCCCGCAGGGAAGGATATGGCTACACCTTC. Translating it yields CAWTPRREGYGYTF.